These 18 T cell receptor beta chains were all obtained from the same sample, sequenced in a study of cytomegalovirus exposure and HLA in healthy donors. The PCR contained 60 Vbeta and 13 Jbeta primers. The data were produced by immunoSEQ multiplex PCR, yet TCRdb's version contains in-frame clones alone and is incomplete. Its table records fewer than 150,000 clones. The sample comprised PBMCs. The receptors originated from a woman aged 55-69 years in good health and CMV-seronegative.

This sequence joins TRBV30 and TRBJ2-5; D might be TRBD1 (5 bases). The end of the DNA fits TRBJ2-7 better, so the J call may be wrong. The CDR3 loop spans 12 amino acids. Germline V gene data show CDR1 as GTSNPN and CDR2 as SVGIG (reference sequence). The DNA of the CDR3 is TGTGCCTGGAGTTCGCGACAGTACGAGCAGTACTTC. As protein: CAWSSRQYEQYF.

The chain uses TRBV11-2 and TRBJ2-3, with 7 bases fitting TRBD1. Looked up from germline, CDR1 is SGHAT and CDR2 is FQNNGV. V dropped 5 bases and J dropped 2; count of bases not matched to a gene: 10. This CDR3 region has 16 residues. The CDR3 here is CASSRDRASPTDTQYF. CDR3 coding DNA: TGTGCCAGCAGCCGTGACAGGGCCTCCCCCACAGATACGCAGTATTTT.

This rearrangement joins TRBV7-9 to TRBJ2-5; D gene uncertain. Germline lookup yields CDR1 SEHNR and CDR2 FQNEAQ (reference sequence). This CDR3 is built from 14 residues. V lost 2 bases and J 5 bases, leaving 12 bases between the germline ends. Here the CDR3 reads CASSLFPMEETQYF. The CDR3 nucleotides are TGTGCCAGCAGCTTATTTCCTATGGAGGAGACCCAGTACTTC. The entire variable domain, with the rest obtained from reference TRBV7-9 and TRBJ2-5, is as follows: DTGVSQNPRHKITKRGQNVTFRCDPISEHNRLYWYRQTLGQGPEFLTYFQNEAQLEKSRLLSDRFSAERPKGSFSTLEIQRTEQGDSAMYLCASSLFPMEETQYFGPGTRLLVL.

The rearrangement uses TRBV15 and TRBJ1-4; 9 bases align to TRBD1. The CDR3 has 15 amino acids. The germline gives CDR1 LNHNV, CDR2 YYDKDF (reference sequence). V lost 6 bases, J lost 7 bases, and 9 bases stayed unmatched. The CDR3 sequence is CATRRRMTGGEKLFF. The CDR3 DNA follows: TGTGCCACCAGGAGACGGATGACAGGGGGTGAAAAACTGTTTTTT.

The CDR3 spells CASRFVFSQSEQFF. CDR3 in DNA: TGTGCAAGTCGCTTCGTTTTCTCACAATCGGAGCAGTTCTTC. The rearrangement joins TRBV12-2 to TRBJ2-1; the D call of TRBD1 is as the table states it, not checked on the DNA. TRBV12-2 is a documented pseudogene. The CDR3 totals 14 residues.

The chain uses TRBV6-1 and TRBJ1-6; D is unclear. The CDR3 consists of 15 residues. From germline, CDR1 is MNHNS and CDR2 SASEGT. V lost 6 bases, J lost 8 bases, and 17 bases lay in between. The CDR3 region is CASSEPWTQDSPLHF. CDR3 DNA: TGTGCCAGCAGCGAACCCTGGACTCAGGATTCACCCCTCCACTTT.

The chain uses TRBV5-1 and TRBJ2-7; 7 bases match TRBD1. The CDR3 runs 15 residues. CDR1 and CDR2 from the germline V gene are SGHRS and YFSETQ. Unmatched junction bases numbered 8, after V lost 3 bases and J lost 2 bases. The CDR3 sequence is CASSYRDSGTYEQYF. The CDR3 DNA reads TGCGCCAGCAGCTACCGGGACAGCGGAACCTACGAGCAGTACTTC.

The CDR3 DNA is TGTGCCACCCTATCAAGCGGGGGGTCCTACAATGAGCAGTTCTTC. Its translation: CATLSSGGSYNEQFF. The rearrangement joins TRBV7-9 to TRBJ2-1; TRBD2 matches 9 bases. The V gene's germline CDR1 is SEHNR and CDR2 FQNEAQ (reference sequence). The CDR3 contains 15 residues. V trimming: 10 bases; J trimming: 1 base; junction bases outside the gene matches: 8.

This sequence joins TRBV7-9 and TRBJ2-1; 10 bases agree with TRBD1. V dropped 5 bases and J dropped 5; count of bases not matched to a gene: 6. Germline CDR1 SEHNR, CDR2 FQNEAQ (reference sequence). The CDR3 has 15 amino acids. CDR3 residues: CASSPWTGGDNEQFF. The CDR3 DNA follows: TGTGCCAGCAGCCCTTGGACAGGGGGGGACAATGAGCAGTTCTTC.

The rearrangement uses TRBV19 and TRBJ1-1, with 8 bases fitting TRBD1. Germline values: CDR1 LNHDA, CDR2 SQIVND (reference sequence). Trimming at V came to 3 bases and at J to 0 bases, leaving 6 bases not matched to a gene. This CDR3 has 16 residues. CDR3 DNA: TGTGCCAGTAGTATGTGGACAGGGACGGTGAACACTGAAGCTTTCTTT. Translation gives CASSMWTGTVNTEAFF.

The CDR3 loop is CASSEEGTGGWRAFF. The CDR3 DNA sequence: TGTGCCAGCAGCGAAGAGGGGACAGGGGGCTGGCGGGCTTTCTTT. V is TRBV7-2 and J is TRBJ1-1; 12 nucleotides agree with TRBD1. Germline CDR1 reads SGHTA; CDR2 reads FQGNSA. The CDR3 runs to 15 residues. The V segment lost 5 bases and the J segment 11 bases; nucleotides outside the gene matches: 12.

This chain joins TRBV28 and TRBJ2-2; tentative D call: TRBD1 (6 bases). Trimming shortened V by 10 bases and J by 3 bases, and 12 bases separated the two germline ends. CDR1 and CDR2 from the germline V gene are MDHEN and SYDVKM. CDR3 length equals 13 residues. The CDR3 DNA reads TGTGCCATCCAGGGGTGGGACACCGGGGAGCTGTTTTTT. Protein sequence: CAIQGWDTGELFF.

The chain combines TRBV4-2 with TRBJ2-1, with 11 bases matching TRBD2. The CDR3 loop spans 17 amino acids. The V gene's germline CDR1 is LGHNA and CDR2 YNFKEQ. V shed 3 bases, J shed 8 bases, and the junction held 12 bases outside the gene matches. The CDR3 nucleotides are TGTGCCAGCAGCCATGGATTTAGCGGGGGGGTCGGGGATGAGCAGTTCTTC. Amino acids: CASSHGFSGGVGDEQFF.

The chain carries TRBV11-2 and TRBJ1-1; 9 nucleotides match TRBD1. Germline V gene sequence: CDR1 SGHAT, CDR2 FQNNGV. Unmatched junction bases numbered 7, after V lost 2 bases and J lost 3 bases. There are 16 residues in the CDR3. As DNA, the CDR3 is TGTGCCAGCAGCTTAAGGACCGGACAGGGGTACACTGAAGCTTTCTTT. Protein product: CASSLRTGQGYTEAFF.

The chain couples TRBV19 to TRBJ2-7; D is possibly TRBD2 (7 bases). CDR3 length equals 15 residues. The germline CDR1 and CDR2 sequences are LNHDA and SQIVND (reference sequence). Between the trimmed V and J ends, which lost 1 base and 0 bases, there was a span of 10 bases. Here the CDR3 reads CASSIGAGASYEQYF. The CDR3 DNA reads as TGTGCCAGTAGTATAGGTGCGGGGGCCTCCTACGAGCAGTACTTC.

The gene calls are TRBV2 and TRBJ1-1; 9 bases line up with TRBD1. V lost 7 bases and J lost 4; bases outside the gene matches: 10. CDR1 is SNHLY, CDR2 FYNNEI, per germline. The CDR3 has 15 amino acids. The CDR3 spells CASNFPQGARTEAFF. The CDR3 DNA sequence: TGTGCCAGCAACTTCCCACAGGGGGCTCGCACTGAAGCTTTCTTT.

This chain links TRBV7-9 with TRBJ1-1, with D unresolved. This CDR3 has 11 amino acids. V was pared by 3 bases and J by 4 bases, with 3 bases between. Germline V gives CDR1 SEHNR, CDR2 FQNEAQ (reference sequence). CDR3 in amino acids: CASSFSTEAFF. The DNA for the CDR3 is TGTGCCAGCAGCTTTAGCACTGAAGCTTTCTTT.

The chain couples TRBV5-8 to TRBJ2-7; 10 positions match TRBD2. The CDR3 is 15 amino acids. With 0 bases clipped from V and 2 bases from J, the junction kept 2 bases outside the gene matches. Germline V gene lookup returns CDR1 SGHTS and CDR2 YDEGEE. CDR3 amino acids: CASSLEAGGTYEQYF. The CDR3, as DNA: TGTGCCAGCAGCTTGGAAGCGGGGGGGACCTACGAGCAGTACTTC.